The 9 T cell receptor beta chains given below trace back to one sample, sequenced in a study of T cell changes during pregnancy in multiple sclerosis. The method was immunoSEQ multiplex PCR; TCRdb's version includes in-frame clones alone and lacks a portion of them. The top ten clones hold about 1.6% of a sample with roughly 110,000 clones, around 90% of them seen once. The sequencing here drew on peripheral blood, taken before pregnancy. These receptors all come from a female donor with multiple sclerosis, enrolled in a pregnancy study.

CDR3 nucleotide sequence: TGTGCCAGCAGCGTAGATTCGAATTCACCCCTCCACTTT. As protein: CASSVDSNSPLHF. The chain joins TRBV9 to TRBJ1-6, with D hard to call. Germline V gene lookup returns CDR1 SGDLS and CDR2 YYNGEE. CDR3 length: 13 amino acids. V lost 0 bases and J lost 7, with 5 bases in between.

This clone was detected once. The CDR3 coding sequence is TGTGCCAGCAGCTTAGCCTGGAACACTGAAGCTTTCTTT. Translated: CASSLAWNTEAFF. The chain carries TRBV7-2 and TRBJ1-1; D unresolved. Germline-derived CDR1 and CDR2 are SGHTA and FQGNSA. The CDR3 totals 13 residues. Between the trimmed V and J ends, which lost 0 bases and 1 base, there was a span of 3 bases.

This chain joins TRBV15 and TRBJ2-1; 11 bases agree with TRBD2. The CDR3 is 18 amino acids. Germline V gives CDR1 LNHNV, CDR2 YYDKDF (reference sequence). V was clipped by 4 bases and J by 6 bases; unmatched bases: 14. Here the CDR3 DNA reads TGTGCCACCAGCACCGGGACTAGCGGCAAAAAAAGGGGCAATGAGCAGTTCTTC. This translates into CATSTGTSGKKRGNEQFF. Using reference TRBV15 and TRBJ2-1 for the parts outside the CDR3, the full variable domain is DAMVIQNPRYQVTQFGKPVTLSCSQTLNHNVMYWYQQKSSQAPKLLFHYYDKDFNNEADTPDNFQSRRPNTSFCFLDIRSPGLGDTAMYLCATSTGTSGKKRGNEQFFGPGTRLTVL.

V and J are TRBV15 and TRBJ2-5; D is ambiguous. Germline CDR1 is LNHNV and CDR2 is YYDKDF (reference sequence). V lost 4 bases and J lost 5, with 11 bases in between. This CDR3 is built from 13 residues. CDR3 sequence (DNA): TGTGCCACCAGCACACTGTTAAAGGAGACCCAGTACTTC. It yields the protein CATSTLLKETQYF.

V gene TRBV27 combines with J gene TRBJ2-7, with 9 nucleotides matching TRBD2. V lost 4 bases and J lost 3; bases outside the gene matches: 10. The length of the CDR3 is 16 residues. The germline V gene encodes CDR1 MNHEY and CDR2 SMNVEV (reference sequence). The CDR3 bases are TGTGCCAGCAGTTGGGGGGGTAGCGGGGGCCTCTACGAGCAGTACTTC. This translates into CASSWGGSGGLYEQYF.

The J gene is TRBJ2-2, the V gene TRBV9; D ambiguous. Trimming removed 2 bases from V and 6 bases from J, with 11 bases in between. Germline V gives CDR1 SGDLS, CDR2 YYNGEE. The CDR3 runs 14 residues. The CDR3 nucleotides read TGTGCCAGCAGCGTCTTAGGTGAGGCCGGGGAGCTGTTTTTT. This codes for CASSVLGEAGELFF.

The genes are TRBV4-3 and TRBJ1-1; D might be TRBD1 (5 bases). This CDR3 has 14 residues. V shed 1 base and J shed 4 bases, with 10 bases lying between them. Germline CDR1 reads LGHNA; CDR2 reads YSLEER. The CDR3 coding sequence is TGCGCCAGCAGCCAAGCAATCGGGGGCACTGAAGCTTTCTTT. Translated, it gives CASSQAIGGTEAFF.

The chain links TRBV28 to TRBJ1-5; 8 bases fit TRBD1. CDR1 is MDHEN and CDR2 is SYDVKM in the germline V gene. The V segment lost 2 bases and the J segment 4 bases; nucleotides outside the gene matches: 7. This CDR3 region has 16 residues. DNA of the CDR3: TGTGCCAGCAGTTTACGACAGGGGTTTGCGAATCAGCCCCAGCATTTT. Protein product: CASSLRQGFANQPQHF.

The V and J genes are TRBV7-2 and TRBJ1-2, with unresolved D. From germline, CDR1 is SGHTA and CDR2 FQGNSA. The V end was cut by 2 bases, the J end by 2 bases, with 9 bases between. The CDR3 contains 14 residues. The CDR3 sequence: CASSLREGNYGYTF. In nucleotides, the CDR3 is TGTGCCAGCAGCTTACGGGAAGGGAACTATGGCTACACCTTC. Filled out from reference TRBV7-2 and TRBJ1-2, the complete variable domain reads GAGVSQSPSNKVTEKGKDVELRCDPISGHTALYWYRQSLGQGLEFLIYFQGNSAPDKSGLPSDRFSAERTGGSVSTLTIQRTQQEDSAVYLCASSLREGNYGYTFGSGTRLTVV.